This T cell receptor beta chain was sequenced during a study of blood T cell repertoires in COVID-19. With 6 bases clipped from V and 2 bases from J, the junction kept 8 bases outside the gene matches. CDR1 and CDR2 from the germline V gene are LNHDA and SQIVND (reference sequence). The CDR3 loop spans 15 amino acids. This clone is a singleton in its sample. Seattle patients were enrolled during active infection and followed longitudinally. Sequenced by immunoSEQ multiplex PCR; TCRdb stores in-frame clones only, minus some. The data hold more than 95,000 clones, with about 74% observed a single time. Input material: peripheral blood. The clonotype was recovered from an elderly man with COVID-19, enrolled during active disease. The chain joins TRBV19 to TRBJ2-7, with 9 bases that match TRBD2. CDR3 sequence: CASSIGLATTYEQYF. CDR3 bases: TGTGCCAGTAGCATTGGACTAGCGACAACCTACGAGCAGTACTTC.